This is a list of T cell receptor beta chains from one sample in a study of regulatory T cells in long-lasting Graves disease. Each CDR3 protein is one row after TCRdb ran MiXCR on the multiplex PCR reads. This table has about half a million distinct CDR3 sequences, 22% appearing once. Here the sequenced sample was peripheral blood mononuclear cells (PBMCs), taken when the disease was refractory, from a patient treated with antithyroid drugs. These receptor sequences come from a female donor with Graves disease. Both conserved end residues are part of each CDR3. Each record gives: V gene, D gene, clone size, J gene, CDR3 protein, CDR3 DNA. The D gene is left open where the match is weak. The size field is filled for only some rows; it gives once, few, many or a size class.

V gene: TRBV29-1
D gene: .
clone size: .
J gene: TRBJ2-3
CDR3 protein: CSVVIVASTDTQYF
CDR3 DNA: TGCAGCGTTGTCATTGTAGCTAGCACAGATACGCAGTATTTT

V gene: TRBV25-1
D gene: .
clone size: many
J gene: TRBJ2-5
CDR3 protein: CASSDDRHQETQYF
CDR3 DNA: TGTGCCAGCAGTGACGACAGGCACCAAGAGACCCAGTACTTC

V gene: TRBV11-1
D gene: .
clone size: .
J gene: TRBJ2-1
CDR3 protein: CASGKDSSYNEQFF
CDR3 DNA: TGTGCCAGCGGCAAAGATAGCTCCTACAATGAGCAGTTCTTC

V gene: TRBV5-1
D gene: TRBD1
clone size: few
J gene: TRBJ2-2
CDR3 protein: CASSLPTHRDRASPGELFF
CDR3 DNA: TGCGCCAGCAGCCTCCCCACGCATCGGGACAGGGCGTCCCCCGGGGAGCTGTTTTTT

V gene: TRBV13
D gene: TRBD1
clone size: many
J gene: TRBJ2-7
CDR3 protein: CASSLGQGSSEQYF
CDR3 DNA: TGTGCCAGCAGCTTAGGACAGGGGAGCAGCGAGCAGTACTTC

V gene: TRBV28
D gene: TRBD1
clone size: many
J gene: TRBJ2-7
CDR3 protein: CASRRDRGAYEQYF
CDR3 DNA: TGTGCCAGCAGGCGCGACAGGGGAGCCTACGAGCAGTACTTC

V gene: TRBV7-2
D gene: .
clone size: few
J gene: TRBJ2-5
CDR3 protein: CASSLRASQYF
CDR3 DNA: TGTGCCAGCAGCTTACGAGCATCCCAGTACTTC

V gene: TRBV24-1
D gene: .
clone size: many
J gene: TRBJ1-5
CDR3 protein: CATSDPSFAGAEPQHF
CDR3 DNA: TGTGCCACCAGTGATCCCTCTTTTGCGGGGGCTGAGCCCCAGCATTTT

V gene: TRBV6-2/TRBV6-3
D gene: .
clone size: many
J gene: TRBJ2-6
CDR3 protein: CASRDDLSGANVLTF
CDR3 DNA: TGTGCCAGCCGGGACGACCTCTCGGGGGCCAACGTCCTGACTTTC

V gene: TRBV7-6
D gene: .
clone size: few
J gene: TRBJ1-5
CDR3 protein: CASSLGTVSGQPQHF
CDR3 DNA: TGTGCCAGCAGCCTAGGGACGGTCTCTGGACAGCCCCAGCATTTT

V gene: TRBV20-1
D gene: TRBD1
clone size: .
J gene: TRBJ1-6
CDR3 protein: CSARDWGQGGSPLHF
CDR3 DNA: TGCAGTGCTAGAGATTGGGGACAGGGTGGATCACCCCTCCACTTT

V gene: TRBV6-2/TRBV6-3
D gene: .
clone size: many
J gene: TRBJ1-6
CDR3 protein: CASLGQTNSPLHF
CDR3 DNA: TGTGCCAGCTTAGGACAGACTAATTCACCCCTCCACTTT

V gene: TRBV20-1
D gene: .
clone size: few
J gene: TRBJ1-2
CDR3 protein: CSARDRGGPHYGYTF
CDR3 DNA: TGCAGTGCTAGAGATAGAGGGGGACCGCACTATGGCTACACCTTC

V gene: TRBV2
D gene: TRBD2
clone size: few
J gene: TRBJ2-1
CDR3 protein: CASSPGLAGGREQFF
CDR3 DNA: TGTGCCAGCAGTCCGGGGCTAGCGGGAGGGCGCGAGCAGTTCTTC

V gene: TRBV19
D gene: .
clone size: few
J gene: TRBJ1-1
CDR3 protein: CASSISVYLNTEAFF
CDR3 DNA: TGTGCCAGTAGTATATCGGTCTATCTGAACACTGAAGCTTTCTTT

V gene: TRBV12-3/TRBV12-4
D gene: .
clone size: many
J gene: TRBJ1-3
CDR3 protein: CASSSRRSSGNTIYF
CDR3 DNA: TGTGCCAGCAGCTCACGCAGAAGCTCTGGAAACACCATATATTTT

V gene: TRBV28
D gene: .
clone size: many
J gene: TRBJ2-7
CDR3 protein: CASSLVGFGQYF
CDR3 DNA: TGTGCCAGCAGTTTGGTGGGGTTTGGGCAGTACTTC

V gene: TRBV30
D gene: TRBD1
clone size: .
J gene: TRBJ1-5
CDR3 protein: CAWGGTGISLNQPQHF
CDR3 DNA: TGTGCCTGGGGCGGGACAGGGATATCGTTGAATCAGCCCCAGCATTTT

V gene: TRBV10-3
D gene: TRBD2
clone size: many
J gene: TRBJ2-7
CDR3 protein: CAISEGSGSGSAYEQYF
CDR3 DNA: TGTGCCATCAGTGAAGGATCTGGGAGCGGGAGTGCGTACGAGCAGTACTTC

V gene: TRBV13
D gene: TRBD2
clone size: .
J gene: TRBJ2-2
CDR3 protein: CASSLGGRGSLAGGLTGELFF
CDR3 DNA: TGTGCCAGCAGCTTAGGAGGAAGGGGCTCCCTCGCGGGAGGGCTTACCGGGGAGCTGTTTTTT

V gene: TRBV3-1
D gene: .
clone size: few
J gene: TRBJ2-7
CDR3 protein: CASSQTSSYEQYF
CDR3 DNA: TGTGCCAGCAGCCAGACCAGTTCCTACGAGCAGTACTTC

V gene: TRBV20-1
D gene: .
clone size: .
J gene: TRBJ1-2
CDR3 protein: CSAREGWNYGYTF
CDR3 DNA: TGCAGTGCTAGAGAAGGGTGGAACTATGGCTACACCTTC

V gene: TRBV29-1
D gene: .
clone size: .
J gene: TRBJ1-1
CDR3 protein: CSVADDRRTEAFF
CDR3 DNA: TGCAGCGTTGCGGATGACAGGAGGACTGAAGCTTTCTTT

V gene: TRBV28
D gene: TRBD2
clone size: .
J gene: TRBJ2-5
CDR3 protein: CASSSLSGSRRETQYF
CDR3 DNA: TGTGCCAGCAGTTCCCTCAGCGGGAGTCGCAGAGAGACCCAGTACTTC

V gene: TRBV6-2/TRBV6-3
D gene: TRBD1
clone size: few
J gene: TRBJ1-1
CDR3 protein: CASRRQGARLEAFF
CDR3 DNA: TGTGCCAGCAGGCGACAGGGGGCGCGTCTTGAAGCTTTCTTT

V gene: TRBV27
D gene: TRBD1
clone size: many
J gene: TRBJ1-2
CDR3 protein: CASSRTGQSYTF
CDR3 DNA: TGTGCCAGCTCCCGTACGGGACAGAGCTACACCTTC

V gene: TRBV29-1
D gene: .
clone size: many
J gene: TRBJ1-1
CDR3 protein: CSVEGPNTEAFF
CDR3 DNA: TGCAGCGTTGAAGGGCCGAACACTGAAGCTTTCTTT

V gene: TRBV25-1
D gene: .
clone size: many
J gene: TRBJ1-2
CDR3 protein: CASSELGLFYGYTF
CDR3 DNA: TGTGCCAGCAGTGAATTGGGCCTTTTCTATGGCTACACCTTC

V gene: TRBV6-5
D gene: TRBD2
clone size: .
J gene: TRBJ2-1
CDR3 protein: CASSYHWGSGSGNEQFF
CDR3 DNA: TGTGCCAGCAGTTACCACTGGGGTAGCGGGAGTGGAAATGAGCAGTTCTTC

V gene: TRBV9
D gene: .
clone size: many
J gene: TRBJ1-1
CDR3 protein: CASSLQMNTEAFF
CDR3 DNA: TGTGCCAGCAGCTTACAGATGAACACTGAAGCTTTCTTT

V gene: TRBV4-3
D gene: .
clone size: .
J gene: TRBJ1-2
CDR3 protein: CASSQDHNYGYTF
CDR3 DNA: TGCGCCAGCAGCCAAGACCATAACTATGGCTACACCTTC

V gene: TRBV6-5
D gene: .
clone size: many
J gene: TRBJ2-2
CDR3 protein: CASSYSGNTGELFF
CDR3 DNA: TGTGCCAGCAGTTACTCGGGGAACACCGGGGAGCTGTTTTTT

V gene: TRBV15
D gene: .
clone size: many
J gene: TRBJ2-5
CDR3 protein: CATSGMGGQYF
CDR3 DNA: TGTGCCACCAGCGGCATGGGGGGCCAGTACTTC

V gene: TRBV12-3/TRBV12-4
D gene: .
clone size: many
J gene: TRBJ1-4
CDR3 protein: CASSLQGRKLFF
CDR3 DNA: TGTGCCAGCAGTTTACAGGGCAGGAAACTGTTTTTT

V gene: TRBV10-3
D gene: .
clone size: .
J gene: TRBJ1-1
CDR3 protein: CAISTLQPGNTEAFF
CDR3 DNA: TGTGCCATCAGTACCCTCCAGCCGGGTAACACTGAAGCTTTCTTT

V gene: TRBV2
D gene: .
clone size: many
J gene: TRBJ1-1
CDR3 protein: CASRSQENTEAFF
CDR3 DNA: TGTGCCAGCAGGTCACAGGAGAACACTGAAGCTTTCTTT

V gene: TRBV10-3
D gene: .
clone size: .
J gene: TRBJ2-1
CDR3 protein: CAISEVGGGHYNEQFF
CDR3 DNA: TGTGCCATCAGTGAGGTTGGCGGGGGCCACTACAATGAGCAGTTCTTC

V gene: TRBV6-1
D gene: .
clone size: few
J gene: TRBJ1-5
CDR3 protein: CASRQGYSNQPQHF
CDR3 DNA: TGTGCCAGCAGACAGGGATATAGCAATCAGCCCCAGCATTTT

V gene: TRBV4-1
D gene: TRBD2
clone size: .
J gene: TRBJ2-5
CDR3 protein: CASSQDRAGDLQETQYF
CDR3 DNA: TGCGCCAGCAGCCAAGATCGAGCGGGGGATCTCCAAGAGACCCAGTACTTC

V gene: TRBV9
D gene: .
clone size: few
J gene: TRBJ1-4
CDR3 protein: CASSATSRGEKLFF
CDR3 DNA: TGTGCCAGCAGCGCCACCAGCCGGGGCGAAAAACTGTTTTTT

V gene: TRBV13
D gene: TRBD1
clone size: few
J gene: TRBJ2-7
CDR3 protein: CASSSRPGQGYEQYF
CDR3 DNA: TGTGCCAGCAGCTCCCGGCCGGGACAGGGCTACGAGCAGTACTTC

V gene: TRBV30
D gene: .
clone size: few
J gene: TRBJ1-1
CDR3 protein: CAWRQPTTRNTEAFF
CDR3 DNA: TGTGCCTGGAGGCAACCCACAACTCGGAACACTGAAGCTTTCTTT

V gene: TRBV13
D gene: TRBD1
clone size: few
J gene: TRBJ1-1
CDR3 protein: CASRTGKGTEAFF
CDR3 DNA: TGTGCCAGCAGGACAGGGAAAGGTACTGAAGCTTTCTTT

V gene: TRBV2
D gene: TRBD1
clone size: many
J gene: TRBJ1-1
CDR3 protein: CATLQGDTEAFF
CDR3 DNA: TGTGCCACCCTCCAGGGGGATACTGAAGCTTTCTTT

V gene: TRBV5-1
D gene: .
clone size: .
J gene: TRBJ1-1
CDR3 protein: CASSAAGGEDTEAFF
CDR3 DNA: TGCGCCAGCAGCGCCGCGGGGGGCGAGGACACTGAAGCTTTCTTT

V gene: TRBV28
D gene: TRBD2
clone size: many
J gene: TRBJ2-7
CDR3 protein: CASRSGISYEQYF
CDR3 DNA: TGTGCCAGCAGGAGCGGGATCTCCTACGAGCAGTACTTC

V gene: TRBV12-3/TRBV12-4
D gene: TRBD1
clone size: many
J gene: TRBJ1-2
CDR3 protein: CASTRQGHGYTF
CDR3 DNA: TGTGCCAGCACCCGACAGGGGCATGGCTACACCTTC

V gene: TRBV5-1
D gene: .
clone size: few
J gene: TRBJ1-1
CDR3 protein: CASSLVARGGTEAFF
CDR3 DNA: TGCGCCAGCAGCTTGGTGGCCAGGGGAGGAACTGAAGCTTTCTTT

V gene: TRBV28
D gene: .
clone size: .
J gene: TRBJ1-3
CDR3 protein: CASSSVGVTSGNTIYF
CDR3 DNA: TGTGCCAGCAGTTCGGTGGGGGTCACCTCTGGAAACACCATATATTTT

V gene: TRBV28
D gene: .
clone size: many
J gene: TRBJ1-4
CDR3 protein: CASSIPGAEKLFF
CDR3 DNA: TGTGCCAGCAGCATCCCTGGGGCTGAAAAACTGTTTTTT

V gene: TRBV2
D gene: TRBD2
clone size: .
J gene: TRBJ2-1
CDR3 protein: CASSDLAGWNEQFF
CDR3 DNA: TGTGCCAGCAGTGACCTAGCGGGGTGGAATGAGCAGTTCTTC

V gene: TRBV12-3/TRBV12-4
D gene: TRBD1
clone size: many
J gene: TRBJ2-2
CDR3 protein: CASSDRVMNTGELFF
CDR3 DNA: TGTGCCAGCAGTGACAGGGTGATGAACACCGGGGAGCTGTTTTTT

V gene: TRBV7-2
D gene: .
clone size: few
J gene: TRBJ1-2
CDR3 protein: CASSYPPLGQLPANYGYTF
CDR3 DNA: TGTGCCAGCAGCTATCCTCCCTTGGGACAACTCCCCGCTAACTATGGCTACACCTTC

V gene: TRBV28
D gene: .
clone size: .
J gene: TRBJ2-1
CDR3 protein: CASSLEGGSSYNEQFF
CDR3 DNA: TGTGCCAGCAGTTTGGAAGGGGGGAGCTCCTACAATGAGCAGTTCTTC

V gene: TRBV27
D gene: .
clone size: many
J gene: TRBJ1-2
CDR3 protein: CASTRGGVDGYTF
CDR3 DNA: TGTGCCAGCACCCGGGGGGGCGTGGATGGCTACACCTTC

V gene: TRBV28
D gene: .
clone size: many
J gene: TRBJ2-7
CDR3 protein: CASSLRAAKQYF
CDR3 DNA: TGTGCCAGCAGTTTGAGGGCCGCCAAGCAGTACTTC

V gene: TRBV6-1
D gene: TRBD1
clone size: many
J gene: TRBJ2-7
CDR3 protein: CASRNRGSYEQYF
CDR3 DNA: TGTGCCAGCAGAAACAGGGGCTCCTACGAGCAGTACTTC

V gene: TRBV29-1
D gene: .
clone size: few
J gene: TRBJ2-7
CDR3 protein: CSVVRGSSYEQYF
CDR3 DNA: TGCAGCGTTGTACGCGGCAGCTCCTACGAGCAGTACTTC

V gene: TRBV20-1
D gene: .
clone size: .
J gene: TRBJ2-7
CDR3 protein: CSASGPASYEQYF
CDR3 DNA: TGCAGTGCTAGCGGCCCAGCCTCCTACGAGCAGTACTTC

V gene: TRBV28
D gene: TRBD1
clone size: few
J gene: TRBJ1-4
CDR3 protein: CASSRGGATNEKLFF
CDR3 DNA: TGTGCCAGCAGTAGAGGGGGCGCAACTAATGAAAAACTGTTTTTT